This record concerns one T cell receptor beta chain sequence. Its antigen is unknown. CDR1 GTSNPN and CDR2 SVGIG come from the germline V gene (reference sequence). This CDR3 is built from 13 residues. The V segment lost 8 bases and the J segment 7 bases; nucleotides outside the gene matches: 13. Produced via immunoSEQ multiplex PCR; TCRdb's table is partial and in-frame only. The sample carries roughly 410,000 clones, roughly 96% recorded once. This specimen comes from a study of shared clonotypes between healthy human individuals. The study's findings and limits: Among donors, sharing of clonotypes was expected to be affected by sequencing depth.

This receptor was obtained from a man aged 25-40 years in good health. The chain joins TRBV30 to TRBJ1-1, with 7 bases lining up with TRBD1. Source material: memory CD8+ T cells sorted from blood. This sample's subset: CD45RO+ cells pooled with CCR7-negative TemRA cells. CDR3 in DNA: TGTGCCCGACAGGGAAGTGGGTTCGGTGAAGCTTTCTTT. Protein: CARQGSGFGEAFF.